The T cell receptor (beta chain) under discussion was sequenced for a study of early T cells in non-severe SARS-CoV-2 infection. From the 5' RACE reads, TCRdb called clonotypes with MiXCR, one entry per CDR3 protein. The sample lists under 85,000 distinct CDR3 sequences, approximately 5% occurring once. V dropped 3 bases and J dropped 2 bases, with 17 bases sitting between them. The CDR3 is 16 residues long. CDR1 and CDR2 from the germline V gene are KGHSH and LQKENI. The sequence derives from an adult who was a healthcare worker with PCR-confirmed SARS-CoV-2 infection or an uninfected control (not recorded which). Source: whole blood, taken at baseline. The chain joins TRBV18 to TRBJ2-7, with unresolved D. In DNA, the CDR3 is TGTGCCAGCTCACCTATCATGACCCGCTTCCCCTACGAGCAGTACTTC. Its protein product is CASSPIMTRFPYEQYF.